Detailed here is one TCR beta chain. What it recognizes is unknown. The data were obtained in a study of T cells after yellow fever vaccination. Study-level background: Those fractions that held only low numbers of cells were prepared using the SMART-Seq v4 Ultra Low Input RNA kit.

Each CDR3 protein gets one entry after TCRdb re-called the 5' RACE reads with MiXCR. The profile shows around 120,000 distinct CDR3 sequences, 7.2% of them singletons. Germline lookup yields CDR1 SGHRS and CDR2 YFSETQ. Deletions cut 1 base from V and 6 bases from J, with 10 bases between. This CDR3 has 14 residues. Study conclusions and caveats: Subsequent booster samples again held most clones from primary vaccination (96% CD4, about 90% CD8). Contaminants from the bulk population, in the form of abundant clonotypes, could be found in FACS-sorted repertoires.

This rearrangement joins TRBV5-1 to TRBJ2-2; TRBD2 is a possible D gene (5 bases). The sequence derives from a man aged 18 to 29 who received the YFV17D yellow fever vaccine. This sample comprised CD4+ T cells sorted from PBMCs, obtained 45 days after the first yellow fever vaccination. This CDR3 reads CASSLTLGPGELFF. The CDR3 nucleotides read TGCGCCAGCAGCTTGACACTAGGGCCCGGGGAGCTGTTTTTT.